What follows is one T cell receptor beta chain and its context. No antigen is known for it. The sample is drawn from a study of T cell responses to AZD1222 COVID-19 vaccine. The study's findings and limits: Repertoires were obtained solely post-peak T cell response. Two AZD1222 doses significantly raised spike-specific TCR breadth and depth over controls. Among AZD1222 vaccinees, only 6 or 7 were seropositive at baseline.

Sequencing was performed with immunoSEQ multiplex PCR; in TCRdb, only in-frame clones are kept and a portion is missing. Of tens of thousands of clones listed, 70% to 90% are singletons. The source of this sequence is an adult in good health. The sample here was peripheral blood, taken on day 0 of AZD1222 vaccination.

CDR3 sequence reads: CASSVGSGRGADTQYF. CDR3 in DNA: TGTGCCAGCAGCGTAGGGAGCGGGAGGGGCGCAGATACGCAGTATTTT. The chain employs TRBV9 and TRBJ2-3, with 10 bases aligning to TRBD2. The CDR3 is 16 amino acids. V lost 0 bases, J lost 4 bases, and 5 bases stayed unmatched. Germline values: CDR1 SGDLS, CDR2 YYNGEE.